Reported below is one TCR beta chain. Trimming took 4 bases from V and 4 from J; bases not matched to a gene: 8. This CDR3 comprises 16 residues. Germline V gene sequence: CDR1 SGHRS, CDR2 YFSETQ. Ophthalmopathy patients had Clinical Activity Score at least 3, NOSPECS grade at least 4, duration under 3 months. These data are taken from a study of T cells in Graves' hyperthyroidism and ophthalmopathy. The TCR beta CDR3 regions underwent amplification using RNA transcripts as the source. During a first-round RT-PCR of the TCR CDR3, the HTBI primer set was used. Each CDR3 protein gets one entry after TCRdb re-called the multiplex PCR reads with MiXCR. The sample contains about 400,000 distinct CDR3 sequences, more than 14% of which appear only once.

The sequencing input was blood. The chain carries TRBV5-1 and TRBJ2-6; 7 bases are a match to TRBD1. The receptor was isolated from a woman aged 30 to 39 with Graves' ophthalmopathy. The CDR3 bases are TGCGCCAGCAGCGCCATAACAGGGGAAGGGGCCAACGTCCTGACTTTC. Translated: CASSAITGEGANVLTF.